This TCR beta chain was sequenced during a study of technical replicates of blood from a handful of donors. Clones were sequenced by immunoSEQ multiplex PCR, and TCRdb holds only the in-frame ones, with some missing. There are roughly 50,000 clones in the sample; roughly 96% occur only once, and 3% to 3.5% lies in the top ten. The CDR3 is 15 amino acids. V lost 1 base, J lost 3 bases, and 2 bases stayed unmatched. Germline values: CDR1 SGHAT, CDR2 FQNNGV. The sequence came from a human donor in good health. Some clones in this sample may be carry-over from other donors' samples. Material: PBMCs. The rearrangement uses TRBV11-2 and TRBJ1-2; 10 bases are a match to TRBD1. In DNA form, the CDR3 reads TGTGCCAGCAGCTTAGGGGGACAGGGGTACTATGGCTACACCTTC. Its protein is CASSLGGQGYYGYTF.